This record covers a single T cell receptor (beta chain). This CDR3 contains 13 residues. In germline, CDR1 is SGHRS, CDR2 YFSETQ. The V end was cut by 3 bases, the J end by 3 bases, with 10 bases between. In the original processing: Quantification of nucleated cells was approximated via reference gene primer amplification. Here immunoSEQ multiplex PCR was the method, and the copy in TCRdb shows in-frame clones only, minus some. V and J calls and clone size are those listed in that table; D and trimming were worked out from the DNA. The sample comprises hundreds of thousands of clones, around 85% of which are singletons, and approximately 8% rests with the top ten. This sample is part of a study of blood T cell repertoires in COVID-19. Study at large: COVID-19 samples collected from the United States, Italy and Spain covered acute and convalescent phases. The analysed material was cDNA or gDNA that came from T cells, B-cell-depleted T cells, or PBMCs.

The chain is built from TRBV5-1 and TRBJ2-7; D possibly corresponds to TRBD1 (6 bases). The receptor was derived from a woman of 80 years or more with acute or convalescent COVID-19. Sequenced input: peripheral blood. The CDR3 spells CASSSIQGYEQYF. The CDR3 region has the DNA TGCGCCAGCAGCTCCATACAGGGCTACGAGCAGTACTTC.